What follows is one T cell receptor (beta chain) and its context. V was cut by 0 bases and J by 4 bases, with 18 bases left in between. The CDR3 consists of 17 residues. In germline, CDR1 is SGHTA, CDR2 FQGNSA. The data originate from a study of blood T cells in healthy people across ages. Together with a sample-barcoded 5' primer, a J-beta primer mix was included in a second PCR lasting about 6 to 11 cycles. Each single sample gave us at least 2.5 million CDR3-containing paired-end reads. MiXCR, applied by TCRdb to the 5' RACE reads, yields one record per CDR3 protein. Altogether over 1,500,000 distinct CDR3 sequences are present, approximately 39% being singletons, with the ten largest covering approximately 22%.

The V gene is TRBV7-2, the J gene TRBJ1-2; D gene uncertain. Material for sequencing was blood. The source is a human donor in good health. The CDR3: CASSLASVQAASYGYTF. CDR3 DNA: TGTGCCAGCAGCTTAGCGTCGGTGCAGGCCGCTAGCTATGGCTACACCTTC.